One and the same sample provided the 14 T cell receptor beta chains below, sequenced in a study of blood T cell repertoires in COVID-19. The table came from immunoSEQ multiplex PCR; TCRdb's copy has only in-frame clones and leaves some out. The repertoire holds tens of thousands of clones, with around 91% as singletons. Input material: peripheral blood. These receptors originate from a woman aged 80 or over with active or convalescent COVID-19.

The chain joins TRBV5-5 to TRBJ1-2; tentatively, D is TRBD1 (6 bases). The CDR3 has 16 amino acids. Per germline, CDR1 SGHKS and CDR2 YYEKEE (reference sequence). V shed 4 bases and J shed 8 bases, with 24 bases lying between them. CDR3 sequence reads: CASSKQESHRVRGYTF. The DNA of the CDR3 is TGTGCCAGCAGCAAACAAGAGTCCCACAGGGTTCGAGGCTACACCTTC.

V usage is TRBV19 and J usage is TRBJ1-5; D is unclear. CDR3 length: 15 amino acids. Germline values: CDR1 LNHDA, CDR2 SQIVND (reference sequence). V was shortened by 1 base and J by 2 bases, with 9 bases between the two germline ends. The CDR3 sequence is CASSIVWGGNQPQHF. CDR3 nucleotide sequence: TGTGCCAGTAGTATAGTTTGGGGAGGCAATCAGCCCCAGCATTTT.

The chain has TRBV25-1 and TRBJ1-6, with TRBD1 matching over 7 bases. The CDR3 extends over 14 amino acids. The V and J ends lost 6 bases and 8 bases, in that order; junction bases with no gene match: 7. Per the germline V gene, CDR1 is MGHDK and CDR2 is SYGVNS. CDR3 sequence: CASRAGTAYSPLHF. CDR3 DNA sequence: TGTGCCAGCAGAGCCGGGACAGCTTATTCACCCCTCCACTTT.

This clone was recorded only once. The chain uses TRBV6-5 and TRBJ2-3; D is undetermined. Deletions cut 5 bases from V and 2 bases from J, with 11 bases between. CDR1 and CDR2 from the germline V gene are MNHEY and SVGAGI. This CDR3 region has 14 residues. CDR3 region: CASSKLLLTDTQYF. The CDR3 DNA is TGTGCCAGCAGTAAACTCCTCCTCACAGATACGCAGTATTTT.

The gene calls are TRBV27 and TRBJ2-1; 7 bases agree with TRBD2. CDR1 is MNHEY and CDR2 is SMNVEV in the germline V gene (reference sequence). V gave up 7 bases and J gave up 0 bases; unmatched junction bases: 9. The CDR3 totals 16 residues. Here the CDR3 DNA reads TGTGCCAGCACTACCAGCGGGATACCCTCCTACAATGAGCAGTTCTTC. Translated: CASTTSGIPSYNEQFF.

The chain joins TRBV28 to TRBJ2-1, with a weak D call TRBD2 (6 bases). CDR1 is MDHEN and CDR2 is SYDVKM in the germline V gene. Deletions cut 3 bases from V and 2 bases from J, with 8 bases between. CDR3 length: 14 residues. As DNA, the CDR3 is TGTGCCAGCAGTTTTGGACTAACCTACAATGAGCAGTTCTTC. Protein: CASSFGLTYNEQFF.

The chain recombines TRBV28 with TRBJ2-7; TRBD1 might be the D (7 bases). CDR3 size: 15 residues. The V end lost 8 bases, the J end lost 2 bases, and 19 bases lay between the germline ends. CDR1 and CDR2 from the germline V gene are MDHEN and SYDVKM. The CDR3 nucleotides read TGTGCCAGCGGTGTGGGCGGGACAGTTGCCTACGAGCAGTACTTC. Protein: CASGVGGTVAYEQYF.

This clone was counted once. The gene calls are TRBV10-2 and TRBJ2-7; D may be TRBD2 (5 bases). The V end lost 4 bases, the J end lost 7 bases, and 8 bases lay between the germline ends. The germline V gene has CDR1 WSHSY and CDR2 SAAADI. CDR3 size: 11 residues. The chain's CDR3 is CASSGTSEQYF. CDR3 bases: TGCGCCAGCAGTGGGACTTCAGAGCAGTACTTC.

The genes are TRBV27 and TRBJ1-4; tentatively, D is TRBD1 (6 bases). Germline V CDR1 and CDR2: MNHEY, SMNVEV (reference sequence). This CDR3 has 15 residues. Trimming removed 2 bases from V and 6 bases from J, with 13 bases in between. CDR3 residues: CASSLRPDSHEKLFF. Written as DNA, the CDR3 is TGTGCCAGCAGTTTAAGACCGGACAGCCATGAAAAACTGTTTTTT. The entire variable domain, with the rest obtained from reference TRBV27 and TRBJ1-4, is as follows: EAQVTQNPRYLITVTGKKLTVTCSQNMNHEYMSWYRQDPGLGLRQIYYSMNVEVTDKGDVPEGYKVSRKEKRNFPLILESPSPNQTSLYFCASSLRPDSHEKLFFGSGTQLSVL.

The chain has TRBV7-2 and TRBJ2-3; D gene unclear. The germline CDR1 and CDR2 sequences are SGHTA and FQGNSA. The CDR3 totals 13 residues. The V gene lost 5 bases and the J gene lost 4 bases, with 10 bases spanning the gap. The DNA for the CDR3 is TGTGCCAGCAGCCCCACCGGTCCAGATACGCAGTATTTT. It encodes CASSPTGPDTQYF. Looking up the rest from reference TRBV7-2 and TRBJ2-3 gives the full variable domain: GAGVSQSPSNKVTEKGKDVELRCDPISGHTALYWYRQSLGQGLEFLIYFQGNSAPDKSGLPSDRFSAERTGGSVSTLTIQRTQQEDSAVYLCASSPTGPDTQYFGPGTRLTVL.

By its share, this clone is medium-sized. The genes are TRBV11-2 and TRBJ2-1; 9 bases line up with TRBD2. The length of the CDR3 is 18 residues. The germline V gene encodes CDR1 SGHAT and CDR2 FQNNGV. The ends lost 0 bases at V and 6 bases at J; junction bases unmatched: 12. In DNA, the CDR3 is TGTGCCAGCAGCTTAGATAAGGGGCCAAGCGGGAGGTCCAATGAGCAGTTCTTC. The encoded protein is CASSLDKGPSGRSNEQFF.

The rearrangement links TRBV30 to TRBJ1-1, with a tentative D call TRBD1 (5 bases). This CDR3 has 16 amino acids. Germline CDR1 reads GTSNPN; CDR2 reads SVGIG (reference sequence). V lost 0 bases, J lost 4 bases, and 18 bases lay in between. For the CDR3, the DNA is TGTGCCTGGAGTGTACGGGCAGGGTGGATGAGCACTGAAGCTTTCTTT. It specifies CAWSVRAGWMSTEAFF.

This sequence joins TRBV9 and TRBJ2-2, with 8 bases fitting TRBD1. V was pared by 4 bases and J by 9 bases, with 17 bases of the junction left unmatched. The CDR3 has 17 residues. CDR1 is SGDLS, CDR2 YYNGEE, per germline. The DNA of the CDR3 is TGTGCCAGCAGCCCACAGGGGGGACAGCTAGGACCCCGGGAGCTGTTTTTT. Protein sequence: CASSPQGGQLGPRELFF.

The CDR3 sequence: CASSHSSEGTGNTIYF. The CDR3 DNA sequence: TGTGCCAGCAGCCACTCTTCGGAGGGAACTGGAAACACCATATATTTT. The chain joins TRBV4-2 to TRBJ1-3, with unresolved D. V dropped 3 bases and J dropped 2 bases, with 14 bases sitting between them. CDR1 and CDR2 from the germline V gene are LGHNA and YNFKEQ. The CDR3 is 16 amino acids.